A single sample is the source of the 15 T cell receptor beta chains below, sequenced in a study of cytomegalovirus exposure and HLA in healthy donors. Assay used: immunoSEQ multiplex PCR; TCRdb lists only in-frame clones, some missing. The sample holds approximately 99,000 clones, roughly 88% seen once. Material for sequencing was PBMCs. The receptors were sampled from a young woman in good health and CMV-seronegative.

This CDR3 is CASSRAERGSSYNSPLHF. The CDR3, as DNA: TGTGCCAGCAGCCGTGCCGAGAGAGGGAGCTCCTATAATTCACCCCTCCACTTT. This sequence joins TRBV5-5 and TRBJ1-6; no firm D call. V lost 4 bases to trimming and J lost 0 bases, with 17 bases between them. Germline CDR1 SGHKS, CDR2 YYEKEE (reference sequence). The CDR3 totals 18 residues.

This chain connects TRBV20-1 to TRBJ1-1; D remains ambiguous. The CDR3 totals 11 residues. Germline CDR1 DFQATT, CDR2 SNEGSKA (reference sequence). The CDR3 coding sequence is TGCAGCCTGGGCGGGGAGTCATCGGCTTTCTTT. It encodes CSLGGESSAFF.

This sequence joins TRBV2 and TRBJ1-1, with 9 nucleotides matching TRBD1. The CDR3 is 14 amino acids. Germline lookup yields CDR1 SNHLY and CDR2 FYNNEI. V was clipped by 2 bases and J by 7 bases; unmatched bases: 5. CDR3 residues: CASSEYRGRDEAFF. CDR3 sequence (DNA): TGTGCCAGCAGTGAATACAGGGGGCGTGATGAAGCTTTCTTT.

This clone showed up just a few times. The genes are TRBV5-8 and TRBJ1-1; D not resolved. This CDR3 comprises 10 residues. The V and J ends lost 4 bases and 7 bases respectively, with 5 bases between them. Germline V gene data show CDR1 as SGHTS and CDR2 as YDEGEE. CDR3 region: CASSAFEAFF. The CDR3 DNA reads TGTGCCAGCAGCGCGTTTGAAGCTTTCTTT.

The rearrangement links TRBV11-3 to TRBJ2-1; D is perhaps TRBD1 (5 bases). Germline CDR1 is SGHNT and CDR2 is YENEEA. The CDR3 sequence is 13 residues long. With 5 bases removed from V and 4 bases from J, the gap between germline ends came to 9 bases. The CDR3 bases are TGTGCCAGCAGCAGTCGACAGTACAATGAGCAGTTCTTC. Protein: CASSSRQYNEQFF.

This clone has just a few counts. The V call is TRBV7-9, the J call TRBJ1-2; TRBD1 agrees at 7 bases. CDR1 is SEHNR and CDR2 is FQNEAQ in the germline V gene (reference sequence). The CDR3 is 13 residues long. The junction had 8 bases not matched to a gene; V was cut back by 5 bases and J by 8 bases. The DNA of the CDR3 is TGTGCCAGCAGCGAAATACAGGGGAGCGGCTACACCTTC. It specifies CASSEIQGSGYTF.

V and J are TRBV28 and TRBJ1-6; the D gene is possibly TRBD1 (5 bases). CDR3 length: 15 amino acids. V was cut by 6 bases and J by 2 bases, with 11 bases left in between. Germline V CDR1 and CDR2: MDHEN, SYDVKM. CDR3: CASSPRGAYNSPLHF. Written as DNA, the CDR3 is TGTGCCAGCAGCCCTAGGGGCGCCTATAATTCACCCCTCCACTTT.

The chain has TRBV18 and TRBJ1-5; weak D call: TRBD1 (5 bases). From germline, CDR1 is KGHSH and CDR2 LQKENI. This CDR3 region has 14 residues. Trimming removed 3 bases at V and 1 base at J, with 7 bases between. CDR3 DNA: TGTGCCAGCTCACCGGACATCAGCAATCAGCCCCAGCATTTT. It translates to CASSPDISNQPQHF. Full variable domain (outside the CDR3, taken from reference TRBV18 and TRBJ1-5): NAGVMQNPRHLVRRRGQEARLRCSPMKGHSHVYWYRQLPEEGLKFMVYLQKENIIDESGMPKERFSAEFPKEGPSILRIQQVVRGDSAAYFCASSPDISNQPQHFGDGTRLSIL.

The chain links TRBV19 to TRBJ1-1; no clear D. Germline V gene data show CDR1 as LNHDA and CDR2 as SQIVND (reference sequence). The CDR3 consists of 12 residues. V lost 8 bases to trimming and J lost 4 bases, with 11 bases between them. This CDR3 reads CASGGRTTEAFF. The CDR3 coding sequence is TGTGCCAGTGGAGGTCGGACCACTGAAGCTTTCTTT.

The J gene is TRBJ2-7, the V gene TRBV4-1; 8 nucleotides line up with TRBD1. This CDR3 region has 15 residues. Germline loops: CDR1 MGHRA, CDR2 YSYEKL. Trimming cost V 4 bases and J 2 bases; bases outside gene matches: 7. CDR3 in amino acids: CASSLFSGGTYEQYF. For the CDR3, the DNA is TGCGCCAGCAGCCTTTTTTCAGGGGGCACCTACGAGCAGTACTTC.

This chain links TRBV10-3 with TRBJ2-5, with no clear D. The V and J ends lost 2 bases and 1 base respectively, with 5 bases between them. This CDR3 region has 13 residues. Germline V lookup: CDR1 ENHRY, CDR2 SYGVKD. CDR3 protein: CAISEAAQETQYF. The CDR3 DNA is TGTGCCATCAGTGAGGCGGCCCAAGAGACCCAGTACTTC.

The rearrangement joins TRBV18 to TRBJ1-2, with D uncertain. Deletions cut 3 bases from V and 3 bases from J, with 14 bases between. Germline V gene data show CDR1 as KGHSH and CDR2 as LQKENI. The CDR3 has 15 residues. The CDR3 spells CASSPEVRGDYGYTF. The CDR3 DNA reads TGTGCCAGCTCACCCGAAGTGCGGGGAGACTATGGCTACACCTTC.

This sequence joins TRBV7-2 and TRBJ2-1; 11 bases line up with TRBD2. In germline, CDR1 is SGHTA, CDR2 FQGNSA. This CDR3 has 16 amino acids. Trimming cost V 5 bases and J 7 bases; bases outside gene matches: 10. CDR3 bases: TGTGCCAGCAGCCCAGAAGTAGCGGGGGGGCTGAATGAGCAGTTCTTC. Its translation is CASSPEVAGGLNEQFF.

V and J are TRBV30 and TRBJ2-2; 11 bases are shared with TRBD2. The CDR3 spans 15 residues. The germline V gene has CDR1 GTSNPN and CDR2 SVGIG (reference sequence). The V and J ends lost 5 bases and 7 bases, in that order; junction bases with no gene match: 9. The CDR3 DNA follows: TGTGCCTGGGACATAGCGGGGGGGCCCTTCGGGGAGCTGTTTTTT. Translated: CAWDIAGGPFGELFF.

CDR3 DNA: TGTGCCAGCAGTTATTCTTACTCTGGGGCCAACGTCCTGACTTTC. As protein: CASSYSYSGANVLTF. V and J are TRBV6-5 and TRBJ2-6; D ambiguous. Germline-derived CDR1 and CDR2 are MNHEY and SVGAGI. This CDR3 has 15 amino acids. Trimming left V 3 bases short and J 0 bases short, with 6 bases between.